This TCR beta chain came from a study of T cells in Graves' hyperthyroidism and ophthalmopathy. Study in general: The initial diagnosis was the point when peripheral blood was collected, ahead of any treatment.

Amplified regions were TCR beta CDR3 sequences from RNA transcripts. RT-PCR in the first round (using the HTBI primer set) targeted the TCR CDR3. TCRdb reanalysed the multiplex PCR reads using MiXCR and keeps one entry per CDR3 protein. This table has some 370,000 distinct CDR3 sequences, about 14% appearing once. The diagnoses drew upon clinical symptoms, serum thyroxine and TRAb, thyroid ultrasound and orbital computed tomography. A few counts support this clonotype. CDR1 and CDR2 (germline): SGHRS, YFSETQ. This CDR3 has 15 amino acids. V was shortened by 1 base and J by 7 bases, with 15 bases between the two germline ends.

V is TRBV5-1 and J is TRBJ2-1; TRBD2 might be the D (6 bases). The sequencing input was blood. The sequence was collected from a man between 45 and 60 years old with Graves' ophthalmopathy. CDR3 nucleotide sequence: TGCGCCAGCAGCTTGATTCCCGGGAGCAGGAATGAGCAGTTCTTC. Translated: CASSLIPGSRNEQFF.